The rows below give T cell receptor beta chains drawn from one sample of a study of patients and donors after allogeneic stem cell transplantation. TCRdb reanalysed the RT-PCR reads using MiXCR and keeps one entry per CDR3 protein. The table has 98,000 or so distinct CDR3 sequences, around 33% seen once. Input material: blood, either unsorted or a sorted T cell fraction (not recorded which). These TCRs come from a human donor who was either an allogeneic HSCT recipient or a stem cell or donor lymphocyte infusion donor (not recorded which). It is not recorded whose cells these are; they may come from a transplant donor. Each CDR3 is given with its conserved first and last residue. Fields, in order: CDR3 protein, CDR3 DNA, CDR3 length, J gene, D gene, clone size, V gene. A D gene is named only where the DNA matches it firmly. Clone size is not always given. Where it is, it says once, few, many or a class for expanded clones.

CASSTDSDGYGYTF TGTGCCAGCAGTACGGACAGCGACGGCTATGGCTACACCTTC 14 TRBJ1-2 - few TRBV12-3/TRBV12-4
CASSYRANEKLFF TGTGCCAGCAGTTATCGGGCTAATGAAAAACTGTTTTTT 13 TRBJ1-4 - - TRBV6-5
CASSYGEGRFYEQYF TGTGCCAGCAGTTATGGGGAAGGTAGATTCTACGAGCAGTACTTC 15 TRBJ2-7 - few TRBV6-5
CASSSDRTGFTNEQFF TGCGCCAGCAGTTCTGACAGGACAGGGTTTACAAATGAGCAGTTCTTC 16 TRBJ2-1 TRBD1 - TRBV10-1
CASSPGGFANTGELFF TGTGCCAGCAGCCCCGGAGGTTTCGCGAACACCGGGGAGCTGTTTTTT 16 TRBJ2-2 - - TRBV11-3
CSAREGGGEQFF TGCAGTGCTAGAGAGGGTGGCGGTGAGCAGTTCTTC 12 TRBJ2-1 - - TRBV20-1
CASRTAGLADNRNEQFF TGCGCCAGCAGGACAGCCGGACTAGCGGACAATCGCAATGAGCAGTTCTTC 17 TRBJ2-1 TRBD2 - TRBV5-1
CSVGQEDTEAFF TGCAGCGTTGGACAGGAGGACACTGAAGCTTTCTTT 12 TRBJ1-1 - few TRBV29-1
CSASNSLSVGYTF TGCAGTGCTAGTAACAGCCTTTCAGTTGGCTACACCTTC 13 TRBJ1-2 - few TRBV20-1
CASSFDKPREGEQFF TGTGCCAGCAGCTTTGATAAGCCCCGGGAGGGGGAGCAGTTCTTC 15 TRBJ2-1 TRBD2 - TRBV5-6
CSAVDRGYEQYF TGCAGTGCTGTCGACAGGGGCTACGAGCAGTACTTC 12 TRBJ2-7 TRBD1 few TRBV20-1
CSAPGAGANYGYTF TGCAGTGCCCCAGGAGCTGGCGCTAACTATGGCTACACCTTC 14 TRBJ1-2 - few TRBV20-1
CSARPPAPRALAKNIQYF TGCAGTGCTAGACCTCCGGCCCCTAGGGCGTTAGCCAAAAACATTCAGTACTTC 18 TRBJ2-4 - - TRBV20-1
CASSPYYTGELFF TGTGCCAGCAGTCCATACTACACCGGGGAGCTGTTTTTT 13 TRBJ2-2 - - TRBV27
CASSLGQGSNTIYF TGTGCCAGCAGCCTCGGACAGGGTAGTAACACCATATATTTT 14 TRBJ1-3 TRBD1 few TRBV7-9
CAISAHRGPRGRPQHF TGTGCCATCAGTGCACACAGGGGGCCCAGAGGGAGGCCCCAGCATTTT 16 TRBJ1-5 TRBD1 few TRBV10-3
CASSLGPEAGTEAFF TGTGCCAGCAGCTTAGGGCCTGAAGCGGGCACTGAAGCTTTCTTT 15 TRBJ1-1 - few TRBV11-3
CASSLGQGRETQYF TGTGCCAGCAGTTTAGGTCAGGGTCGAGAGACCCAGTACTTC 14 TRBJ2-5 - - TRBV12-3/TRBV12-4
CASSQVGGVQVIYGYTF TGTGCCAGCAGCCAAGTGGGGGGAGTGCAGGTTATCTATGGCTACACCTTC 17 TRBJ1-2 - - TRBV4-2
CSSSHGTQYF TGCAGTTCTAGTCACGGGACCCAGTACTTT 10 TRBJ2-5 - - TRBV20-1
CASSQGEVAQPQHF TGTGCCAGCAGCCAAGGAGAGGTGGCTCAGCCCCAGCATTTT 14 TRBJ1-5 - few TRBV3-2
CASMFWGDPNTEAFF TGTGCCAGCATGTTCTGGGGGGACCCGAACACTGAAGCTTTCTTT 15 TRBJ1-1 - few TRBV7-2
CASSLGGGNTIYF TGTGCCAGCAGCTTAGGGGGAGGAAACACCATATATTTT 13 TRBJ1-3 - - TRBV11-2
CASSFSGDGYTF TGTGCCAGCAGTTTTTCTGGGGACGGCTACACCTTC 12 TRBJ1-2 - - TRBV12-3/TRBV12-4
CSARGGAAHQPQHF TGCAGTGCTAGGGGTGGGGCAGCTCATCAGCCCCAGCATTTT 14 TRBJ1-5 - - TRBV20-1
CASSPTGVVEAFF TGTGCCAGCAGCCCGACAGGGGTAGTTGAAGCTTTCTTT 13 TRBJ1-1 TRBD1 few TRBV12-3/TRBV12-4
CASKTGGESNQPQHF TGTGCCAGCAAGACAGGGGGGGAGAGCAATCAGCCCCAGCATTTT 15 TRBJ1-5 TRBD1 few TRBV28